The clone carrying this T cell receptor (beta chain) was seen a handful of times. The data belong to a study of identical twins. TCRdb re-derived calls from the 5' RACE reads in MiXCR, one entry per CDR3 protein. The sample shows about 570,000 distinct CDR3 sequences, more than 9% of them seen only once. V lost 4 bases and J lost 5, with 9 bases in between. The CDR3 spans 13 residues. Germline V CDR1 and CDR2: LGHNA, YNFKEQ. These data were likewise used in another study, on yellow fever vaccine responses in identical twins.

The gene calls are TRBV4-2 and TRBJ1-5; D gene unclear. The source is a woman between 18 and 29 years old in good health. Sequencing was carried out using PBMCs. The CDR3 is CASSLGSYQPQHF. The DNA of the CDR3 is TGTGCCAGCAGCCTAGGATCGTATCAGCCCCAGCATTTT.